This T cell receptor (beta chain) derives from a study of blood T cells in healthy people across ages (dated by TCRdb to between 2014 and 2016). At the level of the whole study: In model experiments, roughly one uniquely barcoded TCR beta cDNA molecule per two T cells was captured by template switching. Using the same blood draw, the study looked at two additional independent replicas of 1 million unique cDNA reads for two donors, one aged 18 to 29 and the other aged 80 or older. To avoid experimental bias, donors of different ages were randomly spread across the sequencing lanes. Using deep sequencing normalized with unique cDNA molecular identifiers, the study measured how TCR beta repertoire diversity changes with age. Four age groups were formed from the donors: young (average approximately 15 years), middle-aged (around 41), aged (roughly 59) and long-lived (82).

Paper-wide results and their limitations: The long-lived group showed more naive CD4+ T cells, fewer expanded clones and increased TCR diversity than the aged group, suggesting age selection. As age increased, observed TCR beta diversity per million T cells dropped in a roughly linear way, and a significant reduction was already evident by age about 40. The percentage of naive T cells measured by flow cytometry correlated strongly with observed TCR beta diversity. Donor CMV infection status was unknown, potentially confounding age-related changes in expanded clonotypes. Estimates of total diversity from one million sequenced T cells were regarded as lower bounds and underestimates. Because profiling used bulk unsorted PBMCs, naive and antigen-experienced compartments could not be compared conclusively.

Preparation of the library involved 5' RACE. TCRdb shows the sequencer as Illumina HiSeq 2500. A second PCR of about 7 to 12 cycles was run with a J-beta primer mix and a sample-barcoded 5' primer. A unique molecular identifier was introduced onto each TCR beta cDNA molecule by a template-switch 5' adaptor carrying 12 random nucleotides. Each sample yielded at least 2.5 million CDR3-containing paired-end reads. All of the RNA was converted into first-strand cDNA using the Mint cDNA synthesis kit, with a TRBC-specific oligonucleotide serving as the primer. After uracil-DNA glycosylase treatment, a first 18-cycle PCR used universal primers M1SS and BC2_uni_R on all cDNA. The authors' analysis ran thus. For normalization, 1 million high-quality reads, each with a distinct molecular identifier, were randomly selected from each sample. Reads with shared molecular identifiers were discarded instead of being binned into consensus sequences. MiTCR, run with a Q25 quality threshold and the strictest error-elimination algorithm, handled CDR3 identification, clonotype clustering and error correction. Lower-bound total TCR beta diversity was estimated with a nonparametric unseen species model using Euler transformation. TCRdb trimmed the raw reads at Q25, called clones with MiXCR and kept productive beta chains. Entries that share a CDR3 protein sequence are merged under the most common genes and DNA. TCRdb's processing, not the authors' own work, is the source of the V and J calls. In this sample the table shows roughly 1,800,000 distinct CDR3 sequences, around 50% of which occur a single time. The ten largest clones take up 2.1% of the sample.

This clonotype was counted a single time. Its antigen is unknown. Base qualities are not provided; no much larger clone lies one nucleotide away. Donors were 35 to 40 systemically healthy Caucasian individuals from Russia aged roughly 6 to 100 years. Each donor gave 9.5 to 10 milliliters of peripheral blood, drawn into EDTA-treated Vacutainer tubes. Ficoll-Paque density-gradient centrifugation was used to isolate PBMCs, with at least 6 million per sample. Total RNA, at least 6 micrograms per sample, was extracted from PBMCs with Trizol reagent. The percentages of naive CD45RAhigh/CD27high T cells were determined by flow cytometry on a PBMC aliquot from every donor. The clonotype was recovered from a woman aged 40 to 50 in good health. Sequencing was performed on blood.

CDR3 reads: CASRSYSGENYEQYF. The base sequence is TGTGCCAGCCGATCATATAGCGGGGAGAACTACGAGCAGTACTTC. Recombination linked TRBV27 to TRBJ2-7; TRBD2 lines up with 8 middle nucleotides. Including cysteine and phenylalanine, the CDR3 has 15 amino acids. Left in the record is the CDR3 DNA by itself, 45 bases read in frame from the first base. V and J are trimmed by 8 bases and 3 bases, and the gene matches miss 12 bases of the junction. The germline V gene (reference sequence) provides CDR1 MNHEY and CDR2 SMNVEV.